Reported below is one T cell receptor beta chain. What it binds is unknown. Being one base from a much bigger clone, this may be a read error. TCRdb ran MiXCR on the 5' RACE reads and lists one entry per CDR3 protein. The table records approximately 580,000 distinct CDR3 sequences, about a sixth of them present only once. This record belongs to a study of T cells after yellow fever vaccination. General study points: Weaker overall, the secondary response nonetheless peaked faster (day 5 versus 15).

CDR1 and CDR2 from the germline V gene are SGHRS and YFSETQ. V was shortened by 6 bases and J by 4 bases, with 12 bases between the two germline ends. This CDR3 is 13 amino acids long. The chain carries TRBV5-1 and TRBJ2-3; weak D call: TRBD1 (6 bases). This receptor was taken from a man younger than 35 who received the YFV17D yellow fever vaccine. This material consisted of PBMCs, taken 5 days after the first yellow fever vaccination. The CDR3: CASNSGDSDTQYF. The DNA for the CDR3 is TGCGCCAGCAACTCAGGGGATTCAGATACGCAGTATTTT.